Below, one T cell receptor (beta chain) is given with its context. This sample stems from a study of blood T cell repertoires in COVID-19. Method: immunoSEQ multiplex PCR; TCRdb's copy keeps in-frame clones and lacks some. The sample yields around 130,000 clones, around nine tenths seen once. CDR1 SGHRS and CDR2 YFSETQ come from the germline V gene. This CDR3 comprises 16 residues. Losses at the gene ends were 0 bases for V and 0 bases for J; bases not matched to a gene: 2. Sequences were obtained from peripheral blood. This TCR was sampled from a woman in her forties or fifties with acute or convalescent COVID-19. V and J are TRBV5-1 and TRBJ2-3; 9 bases match TRBD2. CDR3 bases: TGCGCCAGCAGCTTGGGAACTAGCGGGAGCACAGATACGCAGTATTTT. As protein: CASSLGTSGSTDTQYF.